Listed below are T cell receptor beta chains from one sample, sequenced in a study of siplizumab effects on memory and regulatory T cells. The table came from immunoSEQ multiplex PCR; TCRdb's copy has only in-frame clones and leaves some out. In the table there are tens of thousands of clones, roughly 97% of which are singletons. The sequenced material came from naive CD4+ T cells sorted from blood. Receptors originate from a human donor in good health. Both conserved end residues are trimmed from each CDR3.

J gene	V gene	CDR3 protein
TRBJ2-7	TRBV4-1	ASSPPIARGPYEQY
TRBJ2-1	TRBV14	ATSPNGGGSYNEQF
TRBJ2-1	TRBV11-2	ASSRSGTTYNEQF
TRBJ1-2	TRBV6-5	ASSYAQGLWGYT
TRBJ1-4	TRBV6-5	ASSLLTGGNEKLF
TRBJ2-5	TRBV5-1	ASSLAGDVETQY
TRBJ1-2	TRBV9	ASSPPNYGYT
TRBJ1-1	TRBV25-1	ASSEFVGTTEAF
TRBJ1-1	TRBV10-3	AISERGRTEAF
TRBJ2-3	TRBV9	ASSVSTDTQY
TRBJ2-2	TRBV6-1	ASTSPKLF
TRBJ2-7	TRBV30	AWTSPGRGDEQY
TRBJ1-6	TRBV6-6	ASSSGQYSPLH
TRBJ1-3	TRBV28	ASSPDRATGNTIY